These 30 T cell receptor beta chains originate from one sample sequenced in a study of blood T cell repertoires in COVID-19. Measured with immunoSEQ multiplex PCR; TCRdb has only the in-frame clones, and not every one. The table lists a few hundred thousand clones, about 88% of them singletons. Sequencing was performed on peripheral blood. The receptors come from a man younger than 35 with active or convalescent COVID-19.

The CDR3 DNA sequence: TGTGCCAGCAGCTTAGACGGACAGGGAAGCTCCTACAATGAGCAGTTCTTC. The encoded protein is CASSLDGQGSSYNEQFF. V and J are TRBV11-3 and TRBJ2-1, with 8 bases fitting TRBD1. There are 17 residues in the CDR3. The germline V gene encodes CDR1 SGHNT and CDR2 YENEEA. J gave up 0 bases and V 0 bases, and 4 bases lay outside the gene matches.

This clone has only one observation. This chain connects TRBV30 to TRBJ2-1; 7 nucleotides align to TRBD1. Per the germline V gene, CDR1 is GTSNPN and CDR2 is SVGIG (reference sequence). Trimming cost V 6 bases and J 4 bases; bases outside gene matches: 6. This CDR3 contains 13 residues. This CDR3 is CACRDSDYNEQFF. CDR3 nucleotide sequence: TGTGCCTGCCGGGACAGCGATTACAATGAGCAGTTCTTC.

The chain joins TRBV28 to TRBJ1-1, with a tentative D call TRBD1 (5 bases). The CDR3 length is 15 residues. Trimming shortened V by 10 bases and J by 1 base, and 19 bases separated the two germline ends. Germline values: CDR1 MDHEN, CDR2 SYDVKM. The CDR3 sequence: CATRKAGTANTEAFF. CDR3 in DNA: TGTGCCACCAGAAAAGCGGGGACTGCGAACACTGAAGCTTTCTTT.

V is TRBV2 and J is TRBJ1-5, with a tentative D call TRBD1 (5 bases). Germline CDR1 and CDR2: SNHLY and FYNNEI. The CDR3 is 14 amino acids. The V end lost 4 bases, the J end lost 5 bases, and 12 bases lay between the germline ends. The CDR3 DNA reads as TGTGCCAGCAGTGGGCACCTCAGGGATCAGCCCCAGCATTTT. This codes for CASSGHLRDQPQHF.

The V gene is TRBV6-5, the J gene TRBJ2-7; D is uncertain. The CDR3 spans 13 residues. Germline CDR1 reads MNHEY; CDR2 reads SVGAGI. The V end lost 0 bases, the J end lost 4 bases, and 7 bases lay between the germline ends. The CDR3 loop is CASSYSGLYEQYF. The CDR3 DNA follows: TGTGCCAGCAGTTACTCGGGCTTATACGAGCAGTACTTC.

V gene TRBV3-1 (or the pseudogene TRBV3-2) combines with J gene TRBJ2-3; the D gene is possibly TRBD2 (6 bases). This CDR3 is built from 15 residues. V gave up 3 bases and J gave up 4 bases, with 14 bases separating them. Germline V lookup: CDR1 LGHDT, CDR2 YNNKEL (reference sequence). The CDR3 sequence: CASSQMVGGADTQYF. CDR3 coding DNA: TGTGCCAGCAGCCAGATGGTCGGGGGTGCAGATACGCAGTATTTT.

The V gene is TRBV14, the J gene TRBJ2-2; weak D call: TRBD2 (6 bases). The length of the CDR3 is 16 residues. CDR1 is SGHDN and CDR2 is FVKESK in the germline V gene. Trimming removed 1 base from V and 0 bases from J, with 9 bases in between. The CDR3 nucleotides read TGTGCCAGCAGCCAAGCCGGCGGGGCGAACACCGGGGAGCTGTTTTTT. This codes for CASSQAGGANTGELFF.

This rearrangement joins TRBV12-3 or TRBV12-4 to TRBJ1-1; TRBD1 is a possible D gene (5 bases). The CDR3 has 13 residues. V lost 8 bases and J lost 4, with 14 bases in between. In DNA, the CDR3 is TGTGCCAGCCAGGGCTCCTCCATCACTGAAGCTTTCTTT. Its protein product is CASQGSSITEAFF.

This clone was detected many times. V and J are TRBV9 and TRBJ2-7, with 8 positions matching TRBD2. V was pared by 3 bases and J by 2 bases, with 7 bases of the junction left unmatched. The CDR3 is 15 residues long. Germline-derived CDR1 and CDR2 are SGDLS and YYNGEE. The CDR3 DNA reads as TGTGCCAGCAGCGATGGCGGGGGGTATACCTACGAGCAGTACTTC. Translated: CASSDGGGYTYEQYF.

The gene calls are TRBV18 and TRBJ2-3; TRBD2 aligns across 12 bases. Germline CDR1 reads KGHSH; CDR2 reads LQKENI. This CDR3 region has 16 residues. V trimming: 6 bases; J trimming: 2 bases; junction bases outside the gene matches: 6. This CDR3 is CASSAGLAGYTDTQYF. CDR3 in DNA: TGTGCCAGCTCCGCCGGACTAGCGGGGTACACAGATACGCAGTATTTT. The entire variable domain, with the rest obtained from reference TRBV18 and TRBJ2-3, is as follows: NAGVMQNPRHLVRRRGQEARLRCSPMKGHSHVYWYRQLPEEGLKFMVYLQKENIIDESGMPKERFSAEFPKEGPSILRIQQVVRGDSAAYFCASSAGLAGYTDTQYFGPGTRLTVL.

The rearrangement links TRBV27 to TRBJ1-5; D remains unclear. Germline V CDR1 and CDR2: MNHEY, SMNVEV (reference sequence). V dropped 5 bases and J dropped 8 bases, with 16 bases sitting between them. This CDR3 region has 14 residues. CDR3 nucleotide sequence: TGTGCCAGCAGTCAAAATGAGGGCGTGGAGCCCCAGCATTTT. Translation gives CASSQNEGVEPQHF.

This chain connects TRBV19 to TRBJ1-4, with 9 positions matching TRBD1. This CDR3 region has 15 residues. Germline V gene sequence: CDR1 LNHDA, CDR2 SQIVND (reference sequence). V dropped 8 bases and J dropped 0; count of bases not matched to a gene: 4. CDR3 sequence (DNA): TGTGCCAGTGCGACAGGGGGAGCAACTAATGAAAAACTGTTTTTT. Encoded protein: CASATGGATNEKLFF.

J is TRBJ1-4 and V is TRBV4-3, with TRBD1 as a possible D gene (5 bases). The CDR3 spans 16 residues. Germline CDR1 and CDR2: LGHNA and YSLEER. V was trimmed by 0 bases and J by 8 bases, leaving 16 bases between them. The CDR3 DNA reads TGCGCCAGCAGCCAAGAAGACATCCCCGGGGGGGAAAAACTGTTTTTT. It specifies CASSQEDIPGGEKLFF.

The chain combines TRBV2 with TRBJ2-1; 10 nucleotides align to TRBD2. Trimming at V came to 8 bases and at J to 5 bases, leaving 3 bases not matched to a gene. The CDR3 length is 13 residues. The V gene's germline CDR1 is SNHLY and CDR2 FYNNEI. The chain's CDR3 is CASSSGGNNEQFF. The CDR3 DNA reads TGTGCCAGCTCTAGCGGGGGCAACAATGAGCAGTTCTTC.

The V and J genes are TRBV4-2 and TRBJ1-5; TRBD1 matches at 10 bases. CDR1 is LGHNA, CDR2 YNFKEQ, per germline. CDR3 length: 15 residues. The ends lost 4 bases at V and 5 bases at J; junction bases unmatched: 5. This chain's CDR3 is CASSPAGTGDQPQHF. The DNA for the CDR3 is TGTGCCAGCAGCCCGGCCGGGACAGGGGATCAGCCCCAGCATTTT.

The genes are TRBV5-1 and TRBJ2-7; D perhaps matches TRBD1 (7 bases). Germline CDR1 reads SGHRS; CDR2 reads YFSETQ. This CDR3 comprises 13 residues. V shed 2 bases and J shed 6 bases, with 12 bases lying between them. This CDR3 reads CASSFQGGGEQYF. As DNA, the CDR3 is TGCGCCAGCAGCTTTCAGGGGGGAGGCGAGCAGTACTTC. Supplemented by reference TRBV5-1 and TRBJ2-7, the full variable domain reads KAGVTQTPRYLIKTRGQQVTLSCSPISGHRSVSWYQQTPGQGLQFLFEYFSETQRNKGNFPGRFSGRQFSNSRSEMNVSTLELGDSALYLCASSFQGGGEQYFGPGTRLTVT.

The V and J genes are TRBV3-1 (or the pseudogene TRBV3-2) and TRBJ2-2, with D perhaps TRBD2 (5 bases). The V end was cut by 4 bases, the J end by 6 bases, with 9 bases between. The CDR3 runs 13 residues. Looked up from germline, CDR1 is LGHDT and CDR2 is YNNKEL (reference sequence). CDR3 nucleotides: TGTGCCAGCAGCCTTGGGCGGGCCGGGGAGCTGTTTTTT. Translating it yields CASSLGRAGELFF.

The chain recombines TRBV27 with TRBJ2-3; D is perhaps TRBD1 (6 bases). The length of the CDR3 is 11 residues. V was trimmed by 6 bases and J by 6 bases, leaving 7 bases between them. The germline gives CDR1 MNHEY, CDR2 SMNVEV (reference sequence). The CDR3 DNA reads TGTGCCAGCAGCCAGGGGGATACGCAGTATTTT. This encodes CASSQGDTQYF.

The chain carries TRBV29-1 and TRBJ2-5; D not resolved. Trimming left V 1 base short and J 4 bases short, with 10 bases between. The germline V gene has CDR1 SQVTM and CDR2 ANQGSEA. The CDR3 sequence is 13 residues long. The CDR3 spells CSVEARSLETQYF. CDR3 nucleotide sequence: TGCAGCGTTGAAGCCCGGAGTTTAGAGACCCAGTACTTC.

The CDR3 here is CASLDRDAIQPQHF. The CDR3 DNA reads TGTGCCAGCCTAGACAGGGACGCTATTCAGCCCCAGCATTTT. The chain couples TRBV19 to TRBJ1-5; 7 bases line up with TRBD1. This CDR3 contains 14 residues. Germline values: CDR1 LNHDA, CDR2 SQIVND (reference sequence). The ends lost 9 bases at V and 6 bases at J; junction bases unmatched: 11.

This rearrangement joins TRBV19 to TRBJ1-2; 7 bases are a match to TRBD1. V trimming: 6 bases; J trimming: 5 bases; junction bases outside the gene matches: 6. Germline CDR1 is LNHDA and CDR2 is SQIVND (reference sequence). The CDR3 is made up of 13 amino acids. The CDR3 reads CASREGQRYGYTF. The CDR3 nucleotides read TGTGCCAGTAGGGAGGGACAGAGATATGGCTACACCTTC.

This chain uses TRBV9 with TRBJ2-7, with 11 bases fitting TRBD2. Germline V gives CDR1 SGDLS, CDR2 YYNGEE. The CDR3 consists of 15 residues. Trimming at V came to 2 bases and at J to 2 bases, leaving 3 bases not matched to a gene. The chain's CDR3 is CASSVGTSGTYEQYF. The DNA of the CDR3 is TGTGCCAGCAGCGTTGGGACTAGCGGAACCTACGAGCAGTACTTC.

The gene calls are TRBV7-9 and TRBJ2-3; D is unclear. From germline, CDR1 is SEHNR and CDR2 FQNEAQ (reference sequence). The V gene lost 5 bases and the J gene lost 1 base, with 13 bases spanning the gap. The CDR3 is 15 residues long. The CDR3 DNA follows: TGTGCCAGCAGCGTTACAGATGTCGGCACAGATACGCAGTATTTT. Protein sequence: CASSVTDVGTDTQYF.

This chain links TRBV29-1 with TRBJ2-1; 16 nucleotides match TRBD2. The germline V gene encodes CDR1 SQVTM and CDR2 ANQGSEA. After removal of 6 bases from V and 5 bases from J, the junction contained 4 bases not matched to a gene. The CDR3 consists of 15 residues. For the CDR3, the DNA is TGCAGCGTAGGGACTAGCGGGGGGGCCCACAATGAGCAGTTCTTC. The encoded protein is CSVGTSGGAHNEQFF.

The V and J genes are TRBV28 and TRBJ2-3, with a weak D call TRBD2 (5 bases). The CDR3 contains 13 residues. The V gene's germline CDR1 is MDHEN and CDR2 SYDVKM. Trimming removed 6 bases at V and 2 bases at J, with 9 bases between. DNA of the CDR3: TGTGCCAGCAGCCCCGGGATCACAGATACGCAGTATTTT. Translation: CASSPGITDTQYF. The variable domain in full, completed from reference TRBV28 and TRBJ2-3, reads DVKVTQSSRYLVKRTGEKVFLECVQDMDHENMFWYRQDPGLGLRLIYFSYDVKMKEKGDIPEGYSVSREKKERFSLILESASTNQTSMYLCASSPGITDTQYFGPGTRLTVL.

V usage is TRBV2 and J usage is TRBJ2-2; 9 bases are a match to TRBD1. This CDR3 region has 16 residues. Germline V gene sequence: CDR1 SNHLY, CDR2 FYNNEI. The junction had 6 bases not matched to a gene; V was cut back by 5 bases and J by 2 bases. The DNA for the CDR3 is TGTGCCAGCAGTTCGGAGGGACAGGGAAACACCGGGGAGCTGTTTTTT. It specifies CASSSEGQGNTGELFF.

The chain couples TRBV27 to TRBJ2-3; perhaps TRBD1 as D (8 bases). The germline V gene encodes CDR1 MNHEY and CDR2 SMNVEV (reference sequence). Trimming shortened V by 3 bases and J by 5 bases, and 15 bases separated the two germline ends. The CDR3 sequence is 15 residues long. The CDR3 spells CASSFPTGEGDTQYF. The CDR3 DNA follows: TGTGCCAGCAGTTTTCCGACAGGGGAGGGAGATACGCAGTATTTT.

In DNA, the CDR3 is TGCGCCAGCAGCTCCAGGGAAGCGAACACCGGGGAGCTGTTTTTT. It yields the protein CASSSREANTGELFF. The rearrangement links TRBV5-1 to TRBJ2-2; D is perhaps TRBD1 (5 bases). Trimming removed 3 bases at V and 0 bases at J, with 9 bases between. Germline CDR1 reads SGHRS; CDR2 reads YFSETQ. CDR3 length: 15 residues.

The chain carries TRBV27 and TRBJ1-2; 9 bases fit TRBD1. The CDR3 covers 14 residues. CDR1 and CDR2 from the germline V gene are MNHEY and SMNVEV (reference sequence). The V and J ends lost 6 bases and 6 bases, in that order; junction bases with no gene match: 8. The CDR3, as DNA: TGTGCCAGCAGCCCAACCGGGACAGGGCATGGCTACACCTTC. It codes for CASSPTGTGHGYTF.

This chain uses TRBV19 with TRBJ2-2, with a weak D call TRBD1 (6 bases). The CDR3 runs 15 residues. The V end lost 7 bases, the J end lost 0 bases, and 12 bases lay between the germline ends. Germline loops: CDR1 LNHDA, CDR2 SQIVND (reference sequence). CDR3 DNA sequence: TGTGCCAGTAACCTGGGGACATCGAACACCGGGGAGCTGTTTTTT. This sequence encodes CASNLGTSNTGELFF.